This T cell receptor (beta chain) was found in a study of glioma-infiltrating T cells. Broader study findings: CDR3 overlap between tissue and blood was very small. Gliomas, especially low-grade, showed above-expected tissue-blood divergence; non-neoplastic patients showed below.

As to this clonotype: As yet, its antigen is unknown. Since a much larger clone is just one base distant, this may be a read error.

Using RNA template, CDR3s of TCR alpha and beta were amplified with iRepertoire arm-PCR. For one-step reverse transcription and amplification, about 85-400 ng of tissue mRNA or PBMC total RNA was used. TCRdb fed the multiplex PCR reads into MiXCR, producing one record per CDR3 protein. The sample holds under 200,000 distinct CDR3 sequences, under 55% seen once. Germline V gives CDR1 DFQATT, CDR2 SNEGSKA (reference sequence). J lost 5 bases, V lost 5 bases, and 4 bases had no gene match. CDR3 length: 12 amino acids. Sequenced: glioma tissue, nonneoplastic brain tissue, or PBMCs (not recorded which). The rearrangement uses TRBV20-1 and TRBJ2-7, with TRBD2 identical over 9 bases. The clonotype was recovered from a human donor with low-grade glioma or glioblastoma, undergoing nonglioma brain surgery, or in good health (not recorded which). The CDR3 nucleotides read TGCAGTGCTTCCGGGACTAGCCACGAGCAGTACTTC. Translated, it gives CSASGTSHEQYF.